The entry below describes one TCR beta chain. The germline V gene encodes CDR1 MDHEN and CDR2 SYDVKM. V was pared by 2 bases and J by 1 base, with 6 bases between. This CDR3 is built from 14 residues. How the authors handled the data: Amplification of reference gene primers was used by the study to estimate nucleated cell counts. Using immunoSEQ multiplex PCR, the repertoire was profiled, and TCRdb retains in-frame clones only, with some absent. V and J calls and clone size are as listed in that table; D and trimming were resolved from the DNA. The data hold about 200,000 clones, with 86% observed a single time. The data derive from a study of blood T cell repertoires in COVID-19. Study context: T cells, B-cell-depleted T cells, or PBMCs provided the cDNA or gDNA that served as material.

The sequence was obtained from a man in his forties with acute COVID-19. The material sequenced was PBMCs or T cells enriched from blood (not recorded which). This rearrangement joins TRBV28 to TRBJ1-3, with D unresolved. Here the CDR3 reads CASSLAGSGNTIYF. The DNA for the CDR3 is TGTGCCAGCAGTTTAGCGGGATCTGGAAACACCATATATTTT.